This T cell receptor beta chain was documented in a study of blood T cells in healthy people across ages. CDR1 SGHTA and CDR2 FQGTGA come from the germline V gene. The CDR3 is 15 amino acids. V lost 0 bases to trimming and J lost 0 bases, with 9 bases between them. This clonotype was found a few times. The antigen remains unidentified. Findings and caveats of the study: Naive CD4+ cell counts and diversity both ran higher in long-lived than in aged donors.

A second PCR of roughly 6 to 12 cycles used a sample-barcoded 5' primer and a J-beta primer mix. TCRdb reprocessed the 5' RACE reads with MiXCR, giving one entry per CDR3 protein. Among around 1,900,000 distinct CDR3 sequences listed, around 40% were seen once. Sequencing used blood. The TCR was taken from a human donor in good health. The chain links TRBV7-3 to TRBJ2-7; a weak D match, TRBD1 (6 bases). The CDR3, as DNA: TGTGCCAGCAGCTTAACAGGGGACACCTCCTACGAGCAGTACTTC. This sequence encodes CASSLTGDTSYEQYF.